The next 21 T cell receptor beta chains were all read from a single sample in a study of response to subunit inactivated influenza vaccine. Each CDR3 protein gets one entry after TCRdb re-called the RT-PCR reads with MiXCR. The sample has around 530,000 distinct CDR3 sequences, roughly 10% seen once. Sequenced here: PBMCs from blood, sampled on the day of vaccination. These receptors were obtained from a man aged 45-65 years who received an inactivated influenza vaccine.

The chain recombines TRBV20-1 with TRBJ2-1, with 10 positions matching TRBD1. After removal of 7 bases from V and 5 bases from J, the junction contained 2 bases not matched to a gene. The CDR3 has 12 amino acids. Germline loops: CDR1 DFQATT, CDR2 SNEGSKA (reference sequence). CDR3 sequence reads: CSVGQGNNEQFF. The CDR3 nucleotides read TGCAGTGTGGGACAGGGGAACAATGAGCAGTTCTTC.

DNA for the CDR3: TGCAGTGCCTCGACTCAAACGGGATCCTACAATGAGCAGTTCTTC. This codes for CSASTQTGSYNEQFF. The V gene is TRBV20-1, the J gene TRBJ2-1, with D perhaps matching TRBD2 (5 bases). The CDR3 has 15 residues. Germline CDR1 DFQATT, CDR2 SNEGSKA (reference sequence). The ends were cut back, 6 bases at V and 1 base at J, with 16 bases in the middle.

This clonotype was seen more than once but under ten times. The rearrangement joins TRBV7-9 to TRBJ2-3, with D uncertain. The CDR3 spans 15 residues. CDR1 and CDR2 from the germline V gene are SEHNR and FQNEAQ (reference sequence). V was shortened by 4 bases and J by 0 bases, with 11 bases between the two germline ends. The CDR3 sequence is CASSSGRPSTDTQYF. DNA for the CDR3: TGTGCCAGCAGCTCCGGCAGGCCTAGCACAGATACGCAGTATTTT.

This clonotype has a count of ten or more. J is TRBJ2-1 and V is TRBV6-2 or TRBV6-3; D possibly uses TRBD1 or TRBD2 (5 bases each). There are 14 residues in the CDR3. Germline CDR1 and CDR2: MNHEY and SVGEGT. The V and J ends lost 2 bases and 2 bases respectively, with 7 bases between them. This CDR3 is CASSYRGPYNEQFF. As DNA, the CDR3 is TGTGCCAGCAGTTACAGGGGACCCTACAATGAGCAGTTCTTC.

This clonotype was recorded a few times. Here the CDR3 reads CASSLVPGNPYEQYF. For the CDR3, the DNA is TGCGCCAGCAGCTTGGTTCCGGGAAATCCTTACGAGCAGTACTTC. This chain joins TRBV5-1 and TRBJ2-7, with D perhaps TRBD2 (5 bases). The CDR3 is 15 residues long. The germline V gene has CDR1 SGHRS and CDR2 YFSETQ. V lost 0 bases and J lost 4, with 14 bases in between.

The sample holds many counts of this clonotype. The chain uses TRBV4-3 and TRBJ2-2, with D tentatively TRBD1 (5 bases). The V end was cut by 6 bases, the J end by 4 bases, with 12 bases between. Germline-derived CDR1 and CDR2 are LGHNA and YSLEER. The CDR3 consists of 14 residues. The CDR3, as DNA: TGCGCCAGCAGTCAGGGAAGGGTCACCGGGGAGCTGTTTTTT. Amino acids: CASSQGRVTGELFF.

This clonotype was counted only a few times. The DNA of the CDR3 is TGTGCCAGCTCCCAAATACCGACGGCTGGCGGGGAGCTGTTTTTT. It codes for CASSQIPTAGGELFF. The J gene is TRBJ2-2, the V gene TRBV18; D not resolved. This CDR3 region has 15 residues. Between the trimmed V and J ends, which lost 6 bases and 7 bases, there was a span of 18 bases. Germline V gene lookup returns CDR1 KGHSH and CDR2 LQKENI.

The chain is built from TRBV6-7 and TRBJ2-7; D not resolved. TRBV6-7 is identified as an open reading frame with a role that is uncertain. This CDR3 is 12 amino acids long. The V end was cut by 1 base, the J end by 5 bases, with 6 bases between. The CDR3 region has the DNA TGTGCCAGCAGTTACTGGACCCACGAGCAGTACTTC. Protein: CASSYWTHEQYF.

The table lists this clonotype with a few counts. The CDR3 loop reads CSAPPSGNLNNEQFF. CDR3 DNA sequence: TGCAGTGCTCCACCCAGCGGGAACCTGAACAATGAGCAGTTCTTC. The gene calls are TRBV20-1 and TRBJ2-1; TRBD2 matches at 7 bases. Germline V gives CDR1 DFQATT, CDR2 SNEGSKA (reference sequence). The length of the CDR3 is 15 residues. J gave up 5 bases and V 5 bases, and 12 bases lay outside the gene matches.

This clonotype was counted a few times. This chain joins TRBV11-1 and TRBJ2-5, with D uncertain. This CDR3 contains 18 residues. CDR1 SGHAT and CDR2 FQDESV come from the germline V gene (reference sequence). Between the trimmed V and J ends, which lost 5 bases and 5 bases, there was a span of 27 bases. The CDR3 region has the DNA TGTGCCAGCAGCAAAGGGTCCTGGGCCCAAGGGCCGGGCGAGACCCAGTACTTC. Residues: CASSKGSWAQGPGETQYF.

The V gene is TRBV7-9, the J gene TRBJ2-3, with 10 bases lining up with TRBD2. CDR1 SEHNR and CDR2 FQNEAQ come from the germline V gene (reference sequence). The CDR3 covers 13 residues. The J segment lost 10 bases and the V segment lost 3 bases, leaving 4 bases of the junction unmatched. The CDR3 nucleotides read TGTGCCAGCAGCTTCAGCGGGGGGGGTTCGCAGTATTTT. Translating it yields CASSFSGGGSQYF.

This clonotype was seen only a few times. The gene calls are TRBV4-1 and TRBJ2-7; no clear D gene. Trimming pared 2 bases from V and 5 bases from J, leaving 16 bases between. Germline-derived CDR1 and CDR2 are MGHRA and YSYEKL. The length of the CDR3 is 15 residues. CDR3 region: CASSQRESARDEQYF. DNA for the CDR3: TGCGCCAGCAGCCAAAGGGAAAGCGCCCGGGACGAGCAGTACTTC.

The chain is built from TRBV7-2 and TRBJ2-7, with 11 bases that match TRBD2. The V and J ends lost 1 base and 7 bases, in that order; junction bases with no gene match: 6. The CDR3 runs to 15 residues. Germline V CDR1 and CDR2: SGHTA, FQGNSA. This chain's CDR3 is CASSLGTSGRGEQYF. The DNA for the CDR3 is TGTGCCAGCAGCTTAGGCACTAGCGGGAGAGGTGAGCAGTACTTC.

The rearrangement uses TRBV29-1 and TRBJ2-1; 10 bases match TRBD2. This CDR3 is 16 amino acids long. Per germline, CDR1 SQVTM and CDR2 ANQGSEA. The V gene end was trimmed by 2 bases and the J gene end by 2 bases; junction bases not matched to a gene: 6. The CDR3, as DNA: TGCAGCGTTGAACCCGGACTAGCGGAAACCTACAATGAGCAGTTCTTC. This gives the protein CSVEPGLAETYNEQFF.

The chain links TRBV10-1 to TRBJ2-7; possibly TRBD2 for D (6 bases). Germline V CDR1 and CDR2: WNHNN, SYGVQD (reference sequence). Trimming cost V 3 bases and J 4 bases, with 13 bases left between them. CDR3 size: 14 residues. The CDR3 spells CASSDFSGGYEQYF. DNA of the CDR3: TGCGCCAGCAGTGATTTTAGCGGTGGGTACGAGCAGTACTTC.

V and J are TRBV24-1 and TRBJ2-3; 11 bases line up with TRBD2. V lost 3 bases to trimming and J lost 6 bases; unmatched junction nucleotides: 7. This CDR3 has 16 residues. The V gene's germline CDR1 is KGHDR and CDR2 SFDVKD. The CDR3 is CATSDPGLAVADTQYF. The CDR3 coding sequence is TGTGCCACCAGTGATCCGGGACTAGCGGTTGCGGATACGCAGTATTTT.

The J gene is TRBJ1-5, the V gene TRBV7-9; no firm D call. The germline gives CDR1 SEHNR, CDR2 FQNEAQ (reference sequence). The V gene lost 6 bases and the J gene lost 2 bases, with 11 bases spanning the gap. There are 14 residues in the CDR3. The CDR3 loop reads CASRTRPGNQPQHF. The CDR3 DNA follows: TGTGCCAGCAGGACGCGTCCGGGCAATCAGCCCCAGCATTTT.

V usage is TRBV7-2 and J usage is TRBJ2-3; D call uncertain. This CDR3 has 15 residues. Trimming stripped 2 bases from V and 3 bases from J, with 12 bases between. Germline CDR1 reads SGHTA; CDR2 reads FQGNSA. CDR3 in amino acids: CASSLNGLVTDTQYF. The CDR3 DNA is TGTGCCAGCAGCTTAAATGGATTAGTAACAGATACGCAGTATTTT.

The V call is TRBV4-2, the J call TRBJ2-3; D unclear. V was trimmed by 0 bases and J by 6 bases, leaving 19 bases between them. The length of the CDR3 is 17 residues. Germline values: CDR1 LGHNA, CDR2 YNFKEQ. The CDR3 sequence: CASSQDVLGRRTDTQYF. CDR3 DNA sequence: TGTGCCAGCAGCCAAGATGTACTTGGACGCCGAACTGATACGCAGTATTTT.

This clonotype appeared a few times. V gene TRBV4-3 combines with J gene TRBJ2-5; 7 bases agree with TRBD1. The CDR3 contains 15 residues. Looked up from germline, CDR1 is LGHNA and CDR2 is YSLEER. With 3 bases clipped from V and 2 bases from J, the junction kept 6 bases outside the gene matches. The CDR3 reads CASSQYPGQQETQYF. The DNA for the CDR3 is TGCGCCAGCAGCCAGTATCCGGGACAGCAAGAGACCCAGTACTTC.

The rearrangement links TRBV5-1 to TRBJ1-6, with a tentative D call TRBD1 (5 bases). The CDR3 is 15 residues long. The V end lost 2 bases, the J end lost 10 bases, and 16 bases lay between the germline ends. Germline assignment: CDR1 SGHRS and CDR2 YFSETQ. The CDR3 DNA is TGCGCCAGCAGCTTCCAGGGTCTTCCGGGCTCACCCCTCCACTTT. Residues: CASSFQGLPGSPLHF.